One sample yielded the 27 T cell receptor beta chains listed below, sequenced in a study of human T cells and chemical hapten exposure. The time point is: patch test 1, 2 weeks after DPC sensitization. Treatment: therapeutic diphenylcyclopropenone sensitization with weekly scalp DPC. Each CDR3 protein is one row after TCRdb ran MiXCR on the RACE reads. The sample has roughly 70,000 distinct CDR3 sequences; around a third are singletons. The material sequenced was whole blood, taken in connection with sensitization to the hapten diphenylcyclopropenone (DPC). Receptor source: a man in his forties or fifties with alopecia areata. Some clones in this sample may be carry-over from other donors' samples.

There are a few counts of this clonotype. The genes are TRBV2 and TRBJ2-3; a possible D gene is TRBD1 (6 bases). Between the trimmed V and J ends, which lost 3 bases and 0 bases, there was a span of 16 bases. From germline, CDR1 is SNHLY and CDR2 FYNNEI. This CDR3 region has 17 residues. The CDR3 protein is CASSDLLPGTSTDTQYF. CDR3 DNA sequence: TGTGCCAGCAGTGATCTGCTCCCAGGGACAAGCACAGATACGCAGTATTTT.

This chain uses TRBV4-2 with TRBJ2-1; 7 nucleotides agree with TRBD2. J gave up 1 base and V 2 bases, and 5 bases lay outside the gene matches. CDR3 length: 16 amino acids. Germline CDR1 reads LGHNA; CDR2 reads YNFKEQ. The CDR3 sequence: CASSQFPGGSYNEQFF. The CDR3 DNA sequence: TGTGCCAGCAGCCAATTCCCGGGGGGATCCTACAATGAGCAGTTCTTC.

This chain links TRBV18 with TRBJ1-4; the match to TRBD1 covers 7 bases. The V segment lost 3 bases and the J segment 7 bases; nucleotides outside the gene matches: 5. This CDR3 is 14 amino acids long. Germline CDR1 is KGHSH and CDR2 is LQKENI. The CDR3 DNA reads TGTGCCAGCTCACCCGGGACAGCAGGTGAAAAACTGTTTTTT. Translated, it gives CASSPGTAGEKLFF. Drawing the rest from reference TRBV18 and TRBJ1-4, the complete variable domain is NAGVMQNPRHLVRRRGQEARLRCSPMKGHSHVYWYRQLPEEGLKFMVYLQKENIIDESGMPKERFSAEFPKEGPSILRIQQVVRGDSAAYFCASSPGTAGEKLFFGSGTQLSVL.

The V gene is TRBV9, the J gene TRBJ2-3; D might be TRBD1 or TRBD2, each matching 5 bases. The ends were cut back, 4 bases at V and 5 bases at J, with 17 bases in the middle. The CDR3 consists of 15 residues. CDR1 is SGDLS and CDR2 is YYNGEE in the germline V gene. The CDR3 region is CASSSGPFGGDTQYF. Here the CDR3 DNA reads TGTGCCAGCAGCTCGGGACCGTTCGGCGGAGATACGCAGTATTTT.

In its sample, this clonotype was seen once. CDR3 nucleotide sequence: TGCAGTGCTAGAGTTAGGGGCCAGACCCAGTACTTC. The encoded protein is CSARVRGQTQYF. The chain couples TRBV20-1 to TRBJ2-5, with D perhaps TRBD1 (5 bases). The CDR3 contains 12 residues. From germline, CDR1 is DFQATT and CDR2 SNEGSKA (reference sequence). V dropped 1 base and J dropped 6 bases, with 9 bases sitting between them.

This clonotype was seen a few times. The V call is TRBV5-1, the J call TRBJ2-3; the D gene is possibly TRBD1 (5 bases). Germline CDR1 is SGHRS and CDR2 is YFSETQ. The CDR3 runs 15 residues. Trimming pared 0 bases from V and 0 bases from J, leaving 8 bases between. The CDR3 nucleotides are TGCGCCAGCAGCTTGGAAGGGGCTAGCACAGATACGCAGTATTTT. It encodes CASSLEGASTDTQYF.

This clonotype was found a few times. The chain recombines TRBV6-1 with TRBJ2-1; D is possibly TRBD1 (6 bases). Germline loops: CDR1 MNHNS, CDR2 SASEGT. The CDR3 sequence is 15 residues long. Trimming left V 6 bases short and J 7 bases short, with 19 bases between. In DNA, the CDR3 is TGTGCCAGCAGGACAGGCGTCAAGGTTGAGAATGAGCAGTTCTTC. Encoded protein: CASRTGVKVENEQFF.

This clonotype was seen only once. The genes are TRBV20-1 and TRBJ1-5, with unresolved D. The CDR3 is 13 amino acids. Trimming cost V 5 bases and J 0 bases, with 8 bases left between them. Looked up from germline, CDR1 is DFQATT and CDR2 is SNEGSKA (reference sequence). CDR3 in amino acids: CSAYSDSNQPQHF. In DNA form, the CDR3 reads TGCAGTGCTTACTCGGATAGCAATCAGCCCCAGCATTTT.

V and J are TRBV4-1 and TRBJ2-7, with D maybe TRBD2 (6 bases). Germline CDR1 and CDR2: MGHRA and YSYEKL. Between the trimmed V and J ends, which lost 1 base and 4 bases, there was a span of 11 bases. The CDR3 totals 14 residues. CDR3 region: CASSQAGENYEQYF. The DNA of the CDR3 is TGCGCCAGCAGCCAAGCGGGGGAAAATTACGAGCAGTACTTC.

In its sample, this clonotype was seen a few times. The V gene is TRBV7-8, the J gene TRBJ1-5; TRBD1 might be the D (5 bases). The V gene lost 6 bases and the J gene lost 4 bases, with 16 bases spanning the gap. Germline loops: CDR1 SGHVS, CDR2 FQNEAQ. The CDR3 has 15 amino acids. CDR3: CASSKDRGYNQPQHF. The CDR3 coding sequence is TGTGCCAGCAGTAAAGACAGAGGGTATAATCAGCCCCAGCATTTT.

A few counts support this clonotype. The J gene is TRBJ1-5, the V gene TRBV6-2 or TRBV6-3; a weak D match, TRBD1 (5 bases). CDR1 and CDR2 from the germline V gene are MNHEY and SVGEGT. CDR3 length: 17 amino acids. V lost 4 bases and J lost 0, with 16 bases in between. DNA of the CDR3: TGTGCCAGCAGTTCCCCCGGGACGATAATTAGCAATCAGCCCCAGCATTTT. Translated: CASSSPGTIISNQPQHF.

The chain has TRBV13 and TRBJ2-7; 8 nucleotides match TRBD1. The V gene's germline CDR1 is PRHDT and CDR2 FYEKMQ (reference sequence). This CDR3 comprises 15 residues. Trimming took 0 bases from V and 5 from J; bases not matched to a gene: 6. In nucleotides, the CDR3 is TGTGCCAGCAGCTTAGGAGGACAGGGTATCCACGAGCAGTACTTC. It is translated as CASSLGGQGIHEQYF.

The rearrangement joins TRBV12-3 or TRBV12-4 to TRBJ2-1; TRBD2 matches at 13 bases. Trimming removed 5 bases from V and 8 bases from J; junction bases left unmatched: 9. The CDR3 covers 16 residues. The DNA for the CDR3 is TGTGCCAGCAGTCGGCGGACTAGCGGGAGAAAGGATGAGCAGTTCTTC. This codes for CASSRRTSGRKDEQFF.

This sequence joins TRBV18 and TRBJ1-4; no clear D gene. CDR1 and CDR2 from the germline V gene are KGHSH and LQKENI. The CDR3 has 15 amino acids. The V end was cut by 4 bases, the J end by 5 bases, with 14 bases between. CDR3 residues: CASSRSYRENEKLFF. DNA of the CDR3: TGTGCCAGCTCACGAAGTTATAGGGAGAATGAAAAACTGTTTTTT.

The chain uses TRBV4-3 and TRBJ2-3; 14 nucleotides line up with TRBD2. Germline CDR1 LGHNA, CDR2 YSLEER. The CDR3 length is 18 residues. V lost 0 bases to trimming and J lost 8 bases; unmatched junction nucleotides: 10. CDR3 sequence (DNA): TGCGCCAGCAGCCAAGAGCAGGGGGGACTAGCGGGAGAGTTTACGCAGTATTTT. It specifies CASSQEQGGLAGEFTQYF.

CDR3 residues: CASSPGRAGANVLTF. CDR3 coding DNA: TGTGCCAGCAGCCCAGGGAGAGCTGGGGCCAACGTCCTGACTTTC. The chain joins TRBV28 to TRBJ2-6, with D perhaps matching TRBD1 or TRBD2 (5 bases each). Germline V gives CDR1 MDHEN, CDR2 SYDVKM. CDR3 length: 15 residues. V lost 6 bases to trimming and J lost 2 bases, with 11 bases between them.

The count of this clonotype is one. This chain's CDR3 is CASSQDGPLRGTDTQYF. DNA of the CDR3: TGTGCCAGCAGCCAAGACGGCCCCCTTAGGGGCACAGATACGCAGTATTTT. The chain uses TRBV14 and TRBJ2-3, with D unclear. The germline V gene has CDR1 SGHDN and CDR2 FVKESK. The CDR3 is 17 amino acids. V was shortened by 0 bases and J by 1 base, with 14 bases between the two germline ends.

In this sample, this clonotype turned up a few times. The V call is TRBV7-9, the J call TRBJ1-3; D call uncertain. V shed 3 bases and J shed 0 bases, with 9 bases lying between them. CDR1 and CDR2 (germline): SEHNR, FQNEAQ (reference sequence). The CDR3 spans 15 residues. CDR3 in DNA: TGTGCCAGCAGCTTTGGACGAGCCTCTGGAAACACCATATATTTT. Translated, it gives CASSFGRASGNTIYF.

This clonotype was counted a few times. Here the CDR3 reads CASSQDSGNSYGYTF. The CDR3 DNA follows: TGCGCCAGCAGCCAGGACTCGGGGAACTCATATGGCTACACCTTC. V is TRBV4-3 and J is TRBJ1-2, with D unclear. V was pared by 3 bases and J by 5 bases, with 16 bases between. The CDR3 loop spans 15 amino acids. The V gene's germline CDR1 is LGHNA and CDR2 YSLEER.

There are a few counts of this clonotype. The chain recombines TRBV2 with TRBJ1-1, with D possibly TRBD1 on 6 matching bases. The V end was cut by 4 bases, the J end by 5 bases, with 11 bases between. Germline V gives CDR1 SNHLY, CDR2 FYNNEI. The CDR3 contains 13 residues. The CDR3: CASSAQGSTEAFF. The CDR3 coding sequence is TGTGCCAGCAGTGCCCAGGGGTCGACTGAAGCTTTCTTT.

The chain is built from TRBV6-2 or TRBV6-3 and TRBJ2-3; either TRBD1 or TRBD2 may fit D (6 bases each). This CDR3 has 16 residues. Deletions cut 6 bases from V and 6 bases from J, with 22 bases between. Germline assignment: CDR1 MNHEY and CDR2 SVGEGT. CDR3 residues: CASSGGGPGRGDTQYF. Written as DNA, the CDR3 is TGTGCCAGCAGCGGGGGCGGGCCGGGCCGTGGGGATACGCAGTATTTT.

DNA for the CDR3: TGTGCCAGCAGTTTAGAGCTAGCGGGAGGGGGGCACAATGAGCAGTTCTTC. Translating gives CASSLELAGGGHNEQFF. The chain couples TRBV27 to TRBJ2-1; 12 nucleotides align to TRBD2. There are 17 residues in the CDR3. V lost 2 bases to trimming and J lost 5 bases; unmatched junction nucleotides: 7. Germline CDR1 is MNHEY and CDR2 is SMNVEV (reference sequence).

The chain carries TRBV9 and TRBJ1-6, with D unresolved. The CDR3 runs to 15 residues. The germline CDR1 and CDR2 sequences are SGDLS and YYNGEE. V was trimmed by 4 bases and J by 8 bases, leaving 16 bases between them. The DNA of the CDR3 is TGTGCCAGCAGCCTCACGGGAGACCGCCATTCACCCCTCCACTTT. Amino acid sequence: CASSLTGDRHSPLHF.

The rearrangement joins TRBV4-2 to TRBJ2-7; D may match TRBD1 or TRBD2 (5 bases each). The CDR3 covers 15 residues. V was trimmed by 2 bases and J by 2 bases, leaving 13 bases between them. CDR1 is LGHNA and CDR2 is YNFKEQ in the germline V gene. The CDR3 sequence: CASSQFPGGAYEQYF. The CDR3 coding sequence is TGTGCCAGCAGCCAATTCCCTGGGGGTGCCTACGAGCAGTACTTC.

The chain joins TRBV20-1 to TRBJ2-5; 7 bases are shared with TRBD1. The V and J ends lost 3 bases and 5 bases, in that order; junction bases with no gene match: 3. Germline CDR1 is DFQATT and CDR2 is SNEGSKA (reference sequence). The CDR3 is 12 amino acids. This CDR3 reads CSARKTGETQYF. The CDR3 DNA reads as TGCAGTGCTAGGAAGACAGGGGAGACCCAGTACTTC.

The J gene is TRBJ2-1, the V gene TRBV5-6; possible D gene TRBD1, 6 bases. The CDR3 is 12 residues long. The germline gives CDR1 SGHDT, CDR2 YYEEEE. V lost 0 bases and J lost 8, with 6 bases in between. CDR3 amino acids: CASSLAGDEQFF. CDR3 sequence (DNA): TGTGCCAGCAGCTTGGCAGGGGATGAGCAGTTCTTC.

This clonotype came up a few times. The chain is built from TRBV4-1 and TRBJ2-7, with D uncertain. The CDR3 is 15 amino acids. The V gene lost 5 bases and the J gene lost 3 bases, with 17 bases spanning the gap. CDR1 is MGHRA, CDR2 YSYEKL, per germline. The CDR3 bases are TGCGCCAGCAGCAACGGTCCGGGTCTCAACTACGAGCAGTACTTC. Its protein is CASSNGPGLNYEQYF.